These 21 T cell receptor beta chains originate from one sample sequenced in a study of shared clonotypes between healthy human individuals. Clones were read by immunoSEQ multiplex PCR, and TCRdb kept only the in-frame ones, dropping some. Among about 2 million clones listed, 90% to 95% were seen once. The sequenced sample consisted of naive CD4+ T cells sorted from blood. Subset meaning: CD45RA+ positively selected. The receptors here all came from a man younger than 35 in good health.

The chain combines TRBV6-5 with TRBJ1-6, with 8 bases lining up with TRBD1. Looked up from germline, CDR1 is MNHEY and CDR2 is SVGAGI. This CDR3 is 16 amino acids long. The V and J ends lost 4 bases and 13 bases, in that order; junction bases with no gene match: 15. Here the CDR3 reads CASSLTLTGVGSPLHF. The CDR3 bases are TGTGCCAGCAGTTTAACACTGACAGGGGTTGGGTCTCCCCTCCACTTT.

The V and J genes are TRBV16 and TRBJ1-2; D call uncertain. With 0 bases removed from V and 8 bases from J, the gap between germline ends came to 19 bases. Germline CDR1 is KGHSY and CDR2 is FQNENV. The CDR3 contains 16 residues. The CDR3 DNA reads as TGTGCCAGCAGCCAATCGTCGGGCAGGACTCGGGCCGGCTACACCTTC. Translating gives CASSQSSGRTRAGYTF.

This chain connects TRBV2 to TRBJ2-1; the D is unclear. CDR1 is SNHLY and CDR2 is FYNNEI in the germline V gene. The CDR3 runs to 12 residues. Trimming removed 7 bases at V and 7 bases at J, with 11 bases between. This CDR3 reads CASKFHWNEQFF. As DNA, the CDR3 is TGTGCCAGCAAATTCCACTGGAATGAGCAGTTCTTC.

V gene TRBV20-1 combines with J gene TRBJ2-7; D gene unclear. The germline V gene encodes CDR1 DFQATT and CDR2 SNEGSKA (reference sequence). CDR3 size: 11 residues. The V end lost 5 bases, the J end lost 3 bases, and 8 bases lay between the germline ends. The CDR3 bases are TGCAGTGCTGGGGAAGTCTACGAGCAGTACTTC. This sequence encodes CSAGEVYEQYF.

J is TRBJ1-4 and V is TRBV18; possible D gene TRBD1, 5 bases. Deletions cut 3 bases from V and 5 bases from J, with 13 bases between. Per germline, CDR1 KGHSH and CDR2 LQKENI. The CDR3 sequence is 15 residues long. DNA for the CDR3: TGTGCCAGCTCACCCGTTGACAGAGTGAATGAAAAACTGTTTTTT. As protein: CASSPVDRVNEKLFF.

The chain couples TRBV28 to TRBJ2-3; D tentatively fits TRBD1 or TRBD2 (5 bases each). Trimming removed 3 bases at V and 5 bases at J, with 15 bases between. CDR3 length: 15 residues. The germline CDR1 and CDR2 sequences are MDHEN and SYDVKM. The CDR3, as DNA: TGTGCCAGCAGTTTCCTCCCAGGGCGGGTAGATACGCAGTATTTT. Residues: CASSFLPGRVDTQYF.

The chain combines TRBV10-3 with TRBJ2-7; TRBD2 matches at 12 bases. The CDR3 contains 20 residues. CDR1 is ENHRY, CDR2 SYGVKD, per germline. After removal of 0 bases from V and 3 bases from J, the junction contained 15 bases not matched to a gene. The CDR3 here is CAISESYPGLAGLDDYEQYF. CDR3 nucleotide sequence: TGTGCCATCAGTGAGTCCTACCCGGGACTAGCGGGCTTGGATGACTACGAGCAGTACTTC.

The rearrangement joins TRBV7-6 to TRBJ2-2; D gene unclear. Germline assignment: CDR1 SGHVS and CDR2 FNYEAQ. The CDR3 length is 14 residues. V was clipped by 3 bases and J by 3 bases, with 8 bases between them. CDR3 amino acids: CASSFSGYTGELFF. The CDR3 DNA follows: TGTGCCAGCAGCTTTTCCGGATACACCGGGGAGCTGTTTTTT.

Comments on this clone: At the DNA level, this CDR3 is encoded by other sequences in the same sample as well. This chain joins TRBV19 and TRBJ2-7, with 8 bases that match TRBD1. The J segment lost 2 bases and the V segment lost 5 bases, leaving 5 bases of the junction unmatched. Germline assignment: CDR1 LNHDA and CDR2 SQIVND (reference sequence). This CDR3 region has 14 residues. CDR3: CASSPGTGPYEQYF. The CDR3 DNA reads as TGTGCCAGTAGTCCCGGGACAGGACCCTACGAGCAGTACTTC.

The chain links TRBV30 to TRBJ1-2; D is unclear. The V gene's germline CDR1 is GTSNPN and CDR2 SVGIG (reference sequence). V lost 3 bases, J lost 2 bases, and 10 bases lay in between. The length of the CDR3 is 13 residues. CDR3 in amino acids: CAWSPLGNYGYTF. Written as DNA, the CDR3 is TGTGCCTGGAGCCCCCTCGGAAACTATGGCTACACCTTC.

Remarks on this clone: The identical CDR3 is also encoded by other nucleotide sequences in the sample. J is TRBJ2-7 and V is TRBV5-4; 9 nucleotides line up with TRBD1. V was clipped by 4 bases and J by 0 bases; unmatched bases: 2. The CDR3 consists of 14 residues. Germline lookup yields CDR1 SGHNT and CDR2 YYREEE (reference sequence). The CDR3 nucleotides read TGTGCCAGCAGCCTGGACAGGGGCTCCTACGAGCAGTACTTC. This translates into CASSLDRGSYEQYF.

This chain uses TRBV7-2 with TRBJ2-1; perhaps TRBD2 as D (6 bases). With 2 bases removed from V and 0 bases from J, the gap between germline ends came to 14 bases. Germline CDR1 reads SGHTA; CDR2 reads FQGNSA. This CDR3 contains 17 residues. CDR3 coding DNA: TGTGCCAGCAGCTTACGGGGGTCCCTGAGCTCCTACAATGAGCAGTTCTTC. Amino acid sequence: CASSLRGSLSSYNEQFF. Together with reference TRBV7-2 and TRBJ2-1, the CDR3 gives the full variable domain: GAGVSQSPSNKVTEKGKDVELRCDPISGHTALYWYRQSLGQGLEFLIYFQGNSAPDKSGLPSDRFSAERTGGSVSTLTIQRTQQEDSAVYLCASSLRGSLSSYNEQFFGPGTRLTVL.

This rearrangement joins TRBV20-1 to TRBJ2-1, with unresolved D. V lost 7 bases to trimming and J lost 4 bases, with 8 bases between them. The germline gives CDR1 DFQATT, CDR2 SNEGSKA (reference sequence). The CDR3 loop spans 11 amino acids. In DNA form, the CDR3 reads TGCAGTGTACCCCATTACAATGAGCAGTTCTTC. Residues: CSVPHYNEQFF.

J is TRBJ1-1 and V is TRBV9; 7 nucleotides line up with TRBD1. Trimming at V came to 0 bases and at J to 4 bases, leaving 3 bases not matched to a gene. Germline V gene lookup returns CDR1 SGDLS and CDR2 YYNGEE. This CDR3 has 14 amino acids. The CDR3 region is CASSVAGGGTEAFF. For the CDR3, the DNA is TGTGCCAGCAGCGTAGCAGGGGGGGGCACTGAAGCTTTCTTT.

Only a few counts were recorded for this clone. The chain links TRBV5-1 to TRBJ1-6, with D maybe TRBD1 (5 bases). CDR1 and CDR2 (germline): SGHRS, YFSETQ. V was pared by 0 bases and J by 10 bases, with 14 bases between. The CDR3 spans 15 residues. CDR3 loop: CASSLAPQGESPLHF. The DNA for the CDR3 is TGCGCCAGCAGCTTGGCCCCGCAGGGTGAATCACCCCTCCACTTT.

J is TRBJ1-3 and V is TRBV10-3; D is uncertain. This CDR3 is built from 14 residues. Trimming shortened V by 4 bases and J by 2 bases, and 9 bases separated the two germline ends. CDR1 ENHRY and CDR2 SYGVKD come from the germline V gene. The CDR3 DNA reads as TGTGCCATCAGTGCGGTCTCGACTGGAAACACCATATATTTT. Protein: CAISAVSTGNTIYF.

The chain is built from TRBV9 and TRBJ1-2, with a tentative D call TRBD1 (6 bases). The ends were cut back, 4 bases at V and 8 bases at J, with 12 bases in the middle. Germline CDR1 SGDLS, CDR2 YYNGEE. CDR3 size: 12 residues. For the CDR3, the DNA is TGTGCCAGCAGCCCAAACAGGGTCGGCTACACCTTC. Translated, it gives CASSPNRVGYTF.

V usage is TRBV9 and J usage is TRBJ2-2, with 10 bases fitting TRBD1. The CDR3 is made up of 15 amino acids. After removal of 2 bases from V and 6 bases from J, the junction contained 4 bases not matched to a gene. From germline, CDR1 is SGDLS and CDR2 YYNGEE. The CDR3 DNA is TGTGCCAGCAGCGTCCTGGGACAGGGGTCCGGGGAGCTGTTTTTT. This gives the protein CASSVLGQGSGELFF.

This sequence joins TRBV2 and TRBJ1-2; weak D call: TRBD1 (5 bases). Trimming pared 5 bases from V and 5 bases from J, leaving 12 bases between. CDR1 is SNHLY and CDR2 is FYNNEI in the germline V gene. This CDR3 contains 13 residues. The CDR3 here is CASSQGEEYGYTF. CDR3 DNA: TGTGCCAGCAGTCAAGGGGAGGAGTATGGCTACACCTTC.

This chain connects TRBV7-9 to TRBJ2-7, with 11 bases identical to TRBD2. The V and J ends lost 1 base and 2 bases, in that order; junction bases with no gene match: 10. CDR1 SEHNR and CDR2 FQNEAQ come from the germline V gene (reference sequence). CDR3 length: 18 residues. CDR3 protein: CASSLVLAGGPNPYEQYF. The CDR3 DNA reads as TGTGCCAGCAGCTTAGTGTTAGCGGGGGGGCCTAATCCCTACGAGCAGTACTTC.

The chain joins TRBV5-6 to TRBJ2-3, with TRBD2 matching over 8 bases. This CDR3 has 17 residues. The V and J ends lost 0 bases and 2 bases, in that order; junction bases with no gene match: 8. Germline CDR1 is SGHDT and CDR2 is YYEEEE. The CDR3: CASSLEASGLSTDTQYF. CDR3 nucleotide sequence: TGTGCCAGCAGCTTGGAAGCTAGCGGGCTATCCACAGATACGCAGTATTTT.